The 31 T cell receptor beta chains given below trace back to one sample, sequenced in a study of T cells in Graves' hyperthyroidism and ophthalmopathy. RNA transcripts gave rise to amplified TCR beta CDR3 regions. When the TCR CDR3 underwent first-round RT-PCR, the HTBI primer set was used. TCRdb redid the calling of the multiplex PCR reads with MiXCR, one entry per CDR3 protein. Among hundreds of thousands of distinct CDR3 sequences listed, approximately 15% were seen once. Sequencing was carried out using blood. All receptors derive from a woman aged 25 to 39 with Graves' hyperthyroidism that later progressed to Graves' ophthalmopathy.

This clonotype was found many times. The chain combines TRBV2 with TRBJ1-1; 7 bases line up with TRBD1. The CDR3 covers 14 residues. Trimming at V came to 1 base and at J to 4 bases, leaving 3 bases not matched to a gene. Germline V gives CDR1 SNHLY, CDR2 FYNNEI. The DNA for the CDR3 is TGTGCCAGCAGTGAAGGGAACAGGGGCACTGAAGCTTTCTTT. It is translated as CASSEGNRGTEAFF.

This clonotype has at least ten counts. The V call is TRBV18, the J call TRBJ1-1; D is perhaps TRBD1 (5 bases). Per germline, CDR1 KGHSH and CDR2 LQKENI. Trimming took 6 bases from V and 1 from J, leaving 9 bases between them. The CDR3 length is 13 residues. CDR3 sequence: CASSGRENTEAFF. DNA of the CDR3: TGTGCCAGCTCCGGCAGGGAGAACACTGAAGCTTTCTTT. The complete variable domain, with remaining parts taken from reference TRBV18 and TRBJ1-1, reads NAGVMQNPRHLVRRRGQEARLRCSPMKGHSHVYWYRQLPEEGLKFMVYLQKENIIDESGMPKERFSAEFPKEGPSILRIQQVVRGDSAAYFCASSGRENTEAFFGQGTRLTVV.

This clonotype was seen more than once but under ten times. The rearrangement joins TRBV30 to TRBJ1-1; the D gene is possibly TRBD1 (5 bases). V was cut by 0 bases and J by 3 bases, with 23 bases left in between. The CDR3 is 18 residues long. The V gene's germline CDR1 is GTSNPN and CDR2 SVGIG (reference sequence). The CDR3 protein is CAWSVPMRTLGGDTEAFF. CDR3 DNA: TGTGCCTGGAGTGTACCGATGCGGACCCTGGGGGGTGACACTGAAGCTTTCTTT.

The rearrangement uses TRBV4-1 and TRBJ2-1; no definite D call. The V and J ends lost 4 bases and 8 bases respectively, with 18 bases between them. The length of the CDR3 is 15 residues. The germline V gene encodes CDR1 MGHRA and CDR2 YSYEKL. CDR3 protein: CASSPSALVEDEQFF. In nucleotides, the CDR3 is TGCGCCAGCAGCCCCTCCGCCCTAGTAGAAGATGAGCAGTTCTTC.

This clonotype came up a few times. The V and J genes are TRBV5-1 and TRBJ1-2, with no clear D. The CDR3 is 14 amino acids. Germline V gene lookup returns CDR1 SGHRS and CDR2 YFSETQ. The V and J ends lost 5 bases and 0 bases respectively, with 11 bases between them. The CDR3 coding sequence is TGCGCCAGCAGGGAATCCACCACTAACTATGGCTACACCTTC. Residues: CASRESTTNYGYTF.

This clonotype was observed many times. The CDR3 loop reads CASAARAGAGELFF. Here the CDR3 DNA reads TGTGCCAGCGCTGCCAGGGCAGGGGCCGGGGAGCTGTTTTTT. The gene calls are TRBV7-2 and TRBJ2-2; D might be TRBD1 (6 bases). Looked up from germline, CDR1 is SGHTA and CDR2 is FQGNSA. Trimming cost V 8 bases and J 6 bases, with 16 bases left between them. This CDR3 is 14 amino acids long.

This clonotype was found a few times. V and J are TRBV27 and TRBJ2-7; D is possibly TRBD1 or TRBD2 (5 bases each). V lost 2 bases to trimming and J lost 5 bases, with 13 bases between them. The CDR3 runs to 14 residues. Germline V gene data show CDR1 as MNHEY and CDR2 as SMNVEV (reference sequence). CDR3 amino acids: CASSLEGPQDEQYF. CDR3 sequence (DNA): TGTGCCAGCAGTTTAGAGGGGCCGCAGGACGAGCAGTACTTC.

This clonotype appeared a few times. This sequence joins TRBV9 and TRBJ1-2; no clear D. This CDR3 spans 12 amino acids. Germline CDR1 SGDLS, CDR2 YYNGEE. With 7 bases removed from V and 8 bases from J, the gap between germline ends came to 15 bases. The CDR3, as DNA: TGTGCCAGCGCGGGGATGACGGAGGGCTACACCTTC. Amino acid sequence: CASAGMTEGYTF.

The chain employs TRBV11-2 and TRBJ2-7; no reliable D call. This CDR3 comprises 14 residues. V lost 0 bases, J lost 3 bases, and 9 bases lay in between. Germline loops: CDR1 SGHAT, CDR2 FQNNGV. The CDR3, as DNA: TGTGCCAGCAGCTTAGAGGGCGGAAACTACGAGCAGTACTTC. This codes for CASSLEGGNYEQYF.

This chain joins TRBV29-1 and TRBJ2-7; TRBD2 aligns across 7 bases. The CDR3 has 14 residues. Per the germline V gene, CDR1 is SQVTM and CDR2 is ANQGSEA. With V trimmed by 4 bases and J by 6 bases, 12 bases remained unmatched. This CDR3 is CSVAVAGVYSEQYF. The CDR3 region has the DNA TGCAGCGTTGCGGTGGCGGGGGTGTACTCCGAGCAGTACTTC.

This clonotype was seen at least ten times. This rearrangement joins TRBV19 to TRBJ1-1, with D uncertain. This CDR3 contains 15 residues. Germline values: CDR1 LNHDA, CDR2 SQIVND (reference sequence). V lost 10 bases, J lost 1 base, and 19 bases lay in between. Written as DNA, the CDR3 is TGTGCCACCACATCCGGGTTGTTTGGGAACACTGAAGCTTTCTTT. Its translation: CATTSGLFGNTEAFF.

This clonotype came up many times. CDR3 in DNA: TGTGCCAGCAGCTTCGCCTGGCTTGGGACTAGCGGGAACACAGATACGCAGTATTTT. The encoded protein is CASSFAWLGTSGNTDTQYF. The V gene is TRBV13, the J gene TRBJ2-3; TRBD2 matches at 13 bases. Unmatched junction bases numbered 11, after V lost 3 bases and J lost 2 bases. Germline V lookup: CDR1 PRHDT, CDR2 FYEKMQ (reference sequence). This CDR3 is built from 19 residues.

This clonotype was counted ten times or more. For the CDR3, the DNA is TGTGCCAGCCGATCTACCGGACTATCTGGTCAGCCCCAGCATTTT. Translation gives CASRSTGLSGQPQHF. V and J are TRBV19 and TRBJ1-5; D not resolved. The V gene lost 9 bases and the J gene lost 6 bases, with 21 bases spanning the gap. The CDR3 totals 15 residues. Germline CDR1 reads LNHDA; CDR2 reads SQIVND (reference sequence).

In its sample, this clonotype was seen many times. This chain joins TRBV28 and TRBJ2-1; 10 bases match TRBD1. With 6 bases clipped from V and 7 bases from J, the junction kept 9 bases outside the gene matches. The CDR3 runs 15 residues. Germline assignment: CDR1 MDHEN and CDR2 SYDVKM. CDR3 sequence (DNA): TGTGCCAGCAGGGCTTCGCCGGGACAGGGGAATGAGCAGTTCTTC. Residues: CASRASPGQGNEQFF.

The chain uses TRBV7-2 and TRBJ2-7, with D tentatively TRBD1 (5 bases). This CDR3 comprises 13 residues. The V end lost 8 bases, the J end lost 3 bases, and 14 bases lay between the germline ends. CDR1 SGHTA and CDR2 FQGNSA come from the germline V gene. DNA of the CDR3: TGTGCCAGCGGGCAGACAGCCTACTACGAGCAGTACTTC. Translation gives CASGQTAYYEQYF. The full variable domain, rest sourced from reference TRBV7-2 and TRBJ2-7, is GAGVSQSPSNKVTEKGKDVELRCDPISGHTALYWYRQSLGQGLEFLIYFQGNSAPDKSGLPSDRFSAERTGGSVSTLTIQRTQQEDSAVYLCASGQTAYYEQYFGPGTRLTVT.

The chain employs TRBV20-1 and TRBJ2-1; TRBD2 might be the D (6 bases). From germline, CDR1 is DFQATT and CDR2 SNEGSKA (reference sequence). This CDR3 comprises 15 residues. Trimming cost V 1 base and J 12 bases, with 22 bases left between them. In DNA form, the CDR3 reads TGCAGTGCTAGAGCATCCTCCGGGAGTCCAATAGGGCAGTTCTTC. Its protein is CSARASSGSPIGQFF.

CDR3 coding DNA: TGTGCCAGCGTCCAGCGGGCCTTAGGGGGGGCAGATACGCAGTATTTT. It yields the protein CASVQRALGGADTQYF. The chain links TRBV5-4 to TRBJ2-3; D may be TRBD2 (7 bases). The germline V gene has CDR1 SGHNT and CDR2 YYREEE (reference sequence). Deletions cut 7 bases from V and 4 bases from J, with 22 bases between. The CDR3 is made up of 16 amino acids.

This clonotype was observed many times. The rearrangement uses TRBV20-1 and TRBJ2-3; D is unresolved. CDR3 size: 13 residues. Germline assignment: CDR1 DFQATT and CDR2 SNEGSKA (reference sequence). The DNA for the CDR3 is TGCAGGGCGAGTTCTCCGAGCACAGATACGCAGTATTTT. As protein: CRASSPSTDTQYF.

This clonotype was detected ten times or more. CDR3 loop: CASSLGTGGVTDTQYF. The DNA for the CDR3 is TGTGCCAGCAGCCTAGGGACAGGGGGCGTCACAGATACGCAGTATTTT. The gene calls are TRBV3-1 and TRBJ2-3; 12 nucleotides align to TRBD1. Germline CDR1 reads LGHDT; CDR2 reads YNNKEL (reference sequence). With 4 bases clipped from V and 2 bases from J, the junction kept 4 bases outside the gene matches. This CDR3 has 16 amino acids.

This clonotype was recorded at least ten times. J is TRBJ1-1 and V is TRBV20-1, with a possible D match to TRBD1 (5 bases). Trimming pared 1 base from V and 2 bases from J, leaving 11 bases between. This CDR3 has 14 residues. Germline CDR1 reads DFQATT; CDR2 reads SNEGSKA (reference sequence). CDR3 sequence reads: CSARGPWGNTEAFF. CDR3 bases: TGCAGTGCTAGAGGGCCGTGGGGCAACACTGAAGCTTTCTTT.

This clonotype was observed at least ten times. CDR3 in DNA: TGTGCCAGCAGGACAGGGGGAAGTATTCTCTACGAGCAGTACTTC. This gives the protein CASRTGGSILYEQYF. V usage is TRBV28 and J usage is TRBJ2-7, with TRBD1 matching 9 bases. The CDR3 is 15 residues long. From germline, CDR1 is MDHEN and CDR2 SYDVKM. The J segment lost 3 bases and the V segment lost 6 bases, leaving 9 bases of the junction unmatched.

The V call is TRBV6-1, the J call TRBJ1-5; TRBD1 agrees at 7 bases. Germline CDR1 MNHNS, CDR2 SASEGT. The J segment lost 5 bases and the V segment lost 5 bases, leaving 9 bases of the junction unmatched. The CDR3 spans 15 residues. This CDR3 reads CASSIGQVGDQPQHF. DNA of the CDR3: TGTGCCAGCAGTATCGGACAGGTAGGCGATCAGCCCCAGCATTTT.

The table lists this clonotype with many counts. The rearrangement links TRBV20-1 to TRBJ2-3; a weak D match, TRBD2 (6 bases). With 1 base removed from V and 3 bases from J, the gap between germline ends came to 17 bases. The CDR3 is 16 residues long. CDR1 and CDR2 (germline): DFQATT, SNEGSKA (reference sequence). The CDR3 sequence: CSARAFLNGGTDTQYF. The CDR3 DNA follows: TGCAGTGCTAGAGCCTTTCTTAATGGGGGGACAGATACGCAGTATTTT.

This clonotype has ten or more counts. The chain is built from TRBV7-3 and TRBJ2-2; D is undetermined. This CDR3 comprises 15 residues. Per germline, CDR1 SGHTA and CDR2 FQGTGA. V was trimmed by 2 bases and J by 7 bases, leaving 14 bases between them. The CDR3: CASSLDPDGIGELFF. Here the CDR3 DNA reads TGTGCCAGCAGCTTAGACCCCGACGGTATCGGGGAGCTGTTTTTT.

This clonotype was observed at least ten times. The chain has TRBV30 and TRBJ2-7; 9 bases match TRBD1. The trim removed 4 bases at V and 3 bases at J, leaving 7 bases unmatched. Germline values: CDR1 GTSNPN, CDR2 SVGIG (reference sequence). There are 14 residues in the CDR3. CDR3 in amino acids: CAWNTQGADYEQYF. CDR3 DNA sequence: TGTGCCTGGAACACACAGGGGGCCGACTACGAGCAGTACTTC.

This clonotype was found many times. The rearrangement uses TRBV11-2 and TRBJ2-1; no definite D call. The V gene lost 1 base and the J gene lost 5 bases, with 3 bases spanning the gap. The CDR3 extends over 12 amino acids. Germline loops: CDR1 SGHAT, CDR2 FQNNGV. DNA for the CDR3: TGTGCCAGCAGCTTAGTCAACAATGAGCAGTTCTTC. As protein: CASSLVNNEQFF.

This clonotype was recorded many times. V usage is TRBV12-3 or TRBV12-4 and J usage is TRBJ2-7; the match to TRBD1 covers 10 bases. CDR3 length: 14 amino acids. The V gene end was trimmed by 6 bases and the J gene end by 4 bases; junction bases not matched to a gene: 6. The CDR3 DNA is TGTGCCAGCAGATCGACAGGGGGCGCGTACGAGCAGTACTTC. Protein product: CASRSTGGAYEQYF.

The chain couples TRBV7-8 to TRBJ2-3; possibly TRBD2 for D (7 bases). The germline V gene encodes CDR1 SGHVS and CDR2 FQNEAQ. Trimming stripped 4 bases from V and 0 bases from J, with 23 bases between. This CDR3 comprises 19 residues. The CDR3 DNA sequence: TGTGCCAGCAGCTCCGAGGGTTTGGGGGGGGGGCAAAGCACAGATACGCAGTATTTT. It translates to CASSSEGLGGGQSTDTQYF. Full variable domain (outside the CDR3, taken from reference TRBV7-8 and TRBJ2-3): GAGVSQSPRYKVAKRGQDVALRCDPISGHVSLFWYQQALGQGPEFLTYFQNEAQLDKSGLPSDRFFAERPEGSVSTLKIQRTQQEDSAVYLCASSSEGLGGGQSTDTQYFGPGTRLTVL.

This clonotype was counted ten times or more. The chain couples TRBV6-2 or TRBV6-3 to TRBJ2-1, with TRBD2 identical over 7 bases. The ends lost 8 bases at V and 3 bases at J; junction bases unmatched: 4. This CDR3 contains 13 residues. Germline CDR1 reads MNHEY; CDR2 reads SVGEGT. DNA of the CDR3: TGTGCCAGCCACCGGGGGGTCTACAATGAGCAGTTCTTC. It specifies CASHRGVYNEQFF.

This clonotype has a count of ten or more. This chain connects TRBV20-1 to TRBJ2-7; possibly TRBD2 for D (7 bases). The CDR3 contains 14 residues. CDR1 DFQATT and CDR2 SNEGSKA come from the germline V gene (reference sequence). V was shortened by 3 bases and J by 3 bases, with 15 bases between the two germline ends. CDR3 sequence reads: CSARGGGRGYEQYF. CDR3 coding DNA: TGCAGTGCTAGGGGAGGGGGAAGGGGCTACGAGCAGTACTTC.

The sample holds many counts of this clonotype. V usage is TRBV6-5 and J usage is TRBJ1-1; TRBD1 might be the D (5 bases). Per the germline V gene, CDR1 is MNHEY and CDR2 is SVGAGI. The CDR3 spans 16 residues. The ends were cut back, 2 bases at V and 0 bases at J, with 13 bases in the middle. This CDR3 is CASSYGTFLVNTEAFF. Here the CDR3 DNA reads TGTGCCAGCAGTTACGGGACCTTTTTGGTGAACACTGAAGCTTTCTTT.